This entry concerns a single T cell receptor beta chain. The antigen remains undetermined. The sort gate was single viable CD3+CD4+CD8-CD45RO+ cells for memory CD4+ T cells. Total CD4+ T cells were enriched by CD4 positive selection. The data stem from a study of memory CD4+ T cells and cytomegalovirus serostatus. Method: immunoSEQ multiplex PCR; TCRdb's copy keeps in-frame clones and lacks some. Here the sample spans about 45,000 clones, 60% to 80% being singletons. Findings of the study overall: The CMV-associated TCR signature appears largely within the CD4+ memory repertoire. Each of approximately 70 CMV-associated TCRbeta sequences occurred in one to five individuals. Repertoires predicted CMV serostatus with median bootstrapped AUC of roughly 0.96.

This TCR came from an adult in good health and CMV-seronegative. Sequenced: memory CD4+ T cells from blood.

CDR3: CASKSRVPLHF. The CDR3 DNA reads TGTGCCAGCAAGTCCCGAGTTCCCCTCCACTTT. The rearrangement joins TRBV28 to TRBJ1-6, with unresolved D. Trimming stripped 7 bases from V and 13 bases from J, with 11 bases between. Germline V gene lookup returns CDR1 MDHEN and CDR2 SYDVKM. This CDR3 region has 11 residues.